This entry describes one TCR beta chain. Its target is not known. Here immunoSEQ multiplex PCR was the method, and the copy in TCRdb shows in-frame clones only, minus some. The data contain more than 1,000 clones, approximately 82% of them singletons. The sample originates from a study of circulating tumor DNA in untreated peripheral T-cell lymphoma. Whole-study findings and limits: Tumor-specific clonotypes: identified in around four fifths of patients, roughly 90% of baseline tissues.

CDR1 and CDR2 (germline): SGHNT, YENEEA. V lost 4 bases to trimming and J lost 3 bases, with 15 bases between them. The CDR3 extends over 15 amino acids. Sample: tumor tissue. The V and J genes are TRBV11-3 and TRBJ1-1; D gene ambiguous. This TCR derives from a human donor with peripheral T-cell lymphoma. CDR3 nucleotide sequence: TGTGCCAGCAGCTCCTTGCGGGGAAGGGACACTGAAGCTTTCTTT. Protein sequence: CASSSLRGRDTEAFF.